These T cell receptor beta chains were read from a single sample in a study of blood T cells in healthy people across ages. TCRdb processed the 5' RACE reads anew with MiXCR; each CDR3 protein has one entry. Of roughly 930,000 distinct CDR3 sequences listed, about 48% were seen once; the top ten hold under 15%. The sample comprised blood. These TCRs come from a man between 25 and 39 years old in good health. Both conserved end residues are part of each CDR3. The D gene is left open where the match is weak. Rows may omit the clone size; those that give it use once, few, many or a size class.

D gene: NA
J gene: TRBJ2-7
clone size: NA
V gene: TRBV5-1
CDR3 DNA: TGCGCCAGCAGCTTGGGGCCAGGTCCGGGGTCCTACGAGCAGTACTTC
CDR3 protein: CASSLGPGPGSYEQYF

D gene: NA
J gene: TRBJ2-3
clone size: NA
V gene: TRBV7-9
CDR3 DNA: TGTGCCAGCTTCGGAGGGGGCACAGATACGCAGTATTTT
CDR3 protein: CASFGGGTDTQYF

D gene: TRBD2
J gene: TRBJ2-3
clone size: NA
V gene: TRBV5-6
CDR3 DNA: TGTGCCAGCAGCTTGGTGGCTAGCGGGGTTTGGACAGATACGCAGTATTTT
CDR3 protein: CASSLVASGVWTDTQYF

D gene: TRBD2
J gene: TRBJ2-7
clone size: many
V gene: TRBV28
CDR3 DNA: TGTGCCAGCAGCCCGGGACTAGCGGGGTCCTACGAGCAGTACTTC
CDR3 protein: CASSPGLAGSYEQYF

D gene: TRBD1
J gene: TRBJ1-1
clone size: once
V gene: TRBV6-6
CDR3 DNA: TGTGCCAGCAGTTACAAGGGGGCGGACACTGAAGCTTTCTTT
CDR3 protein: CASSYKGADTEAFF

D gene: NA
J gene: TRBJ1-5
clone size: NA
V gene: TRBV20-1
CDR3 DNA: TGCAGTGCCACCCTCCGGGCAGGGAGTGGACAGCCCCAGCATTTT
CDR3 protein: CSATLRAGSGQPQHF

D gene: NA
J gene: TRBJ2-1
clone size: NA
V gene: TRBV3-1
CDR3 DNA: TGTGCCAGCAGCCATCGGAGATCAGCCAATGAGCAGTTCTTC
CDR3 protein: CASSHRRSANEQFF

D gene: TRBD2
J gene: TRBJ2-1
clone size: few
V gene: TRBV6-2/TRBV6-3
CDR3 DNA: TGTGCCAGCAGTTCCGCAACTAGCGGGGGTTACAATGAGCAGTTCTTC
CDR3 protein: CASSSATSGGYNEQFF

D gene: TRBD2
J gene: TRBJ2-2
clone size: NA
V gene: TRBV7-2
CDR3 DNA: TGTGCCAGCAGCCGTAGACTAGCGGGGGCTGGGGGTGTGACCGGGGAGCTGTTTTTT
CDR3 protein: CASSRRLAGAGGVTGELFF

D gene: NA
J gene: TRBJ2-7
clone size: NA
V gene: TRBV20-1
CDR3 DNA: TGCAGTGCTAGAGTTGTCTCCTACGAGCAGTACTTC
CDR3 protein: CSARVVSYEQYF

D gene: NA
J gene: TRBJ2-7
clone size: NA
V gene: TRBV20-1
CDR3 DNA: TGCAGTGCTAGAGATTTTCTGCAGGGAGAATACGAGCAGTACTTC
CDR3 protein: CSARDFLQGEYEQYF

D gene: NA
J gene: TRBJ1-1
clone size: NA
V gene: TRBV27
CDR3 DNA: TGTGCCACCGTCTTGTTCGGGGCCGGGGTGGCCACTGAAGCTTTCTTT
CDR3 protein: CATVLFGAGVATEAFF

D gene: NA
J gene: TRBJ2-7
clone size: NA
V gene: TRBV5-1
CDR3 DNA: TGCGCCAGCAGCTTGGACAGTACCTCCTACGAGCAGTACTTC
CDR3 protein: CASSLDSTSYEQYF

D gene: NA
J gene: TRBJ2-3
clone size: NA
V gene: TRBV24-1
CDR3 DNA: TGTGCCACCAGTGATCCTGATACGCAGTATTTT
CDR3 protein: CATSDPDTQYF

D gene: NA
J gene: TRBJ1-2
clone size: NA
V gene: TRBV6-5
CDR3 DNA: TGTGCCAGCAGTTACTCGGATTGGAACGGGGGCGGCTACACCTTC
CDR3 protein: CASSYSDWNGGGYTF

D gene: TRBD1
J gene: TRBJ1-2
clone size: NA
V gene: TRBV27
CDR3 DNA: TGTGCCAGCACCCCAATACGGGCAGGGGGCGTATTTGGCTACACCTTC
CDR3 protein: CASTPIRAGGVFGYTF

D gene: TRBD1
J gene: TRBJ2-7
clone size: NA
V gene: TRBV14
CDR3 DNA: TGTGCCAGCAGCCAAGATTGGACAGGGACATCCTACGAGCAGTACTTC
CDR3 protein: CASSQDWTGTSYEQYF